This T cell receptor (beta chain) was documented in a study of CD4 T cells in relation to SARS-CoV-2 and coronaviruses. Looking at the study overall: Convalescent donors were aged roughly 20 to 80, with median around 37 years.

V was cut by 0 bases and J by 2 bases, with 5 bases left in between. CDR3 length: 13 amino acids. Per germline, CDR1 SGHNT and CDR2 YYREEE (reference sequence). CD4 enrichment then naive enrichment separated naive from memory CD4+ cells. Concerning this clone itself: Its matching antigen is unknown.

Survey-level TCR-beta sequencing used DNA from CEF-cultured naive and memory CD4+ T cells. Repertoires were generated with immunoSEQ multiplex PCR, while TCRdb's copy carries only in-frame clones and drops some. The table shows around 40,000 clones, with approximately 87% occurring only once. The receptor comes from an adult with COVID-19. The specimen sequenced was naive CD4+ T cells from PBMCs, cultured in vitro. Subset denoted: naive CD4+ T cells isolated by negative enrichment. This chain links TRBV5-4 with TRBJ2-5; D is undetermined. The CDR3 region is CASSLGGQETQYF. The CDR3 DNA follows: TGTGCCAGCAGCTTGGGTGGTCAAGAGACCCAGTACTTC.